This T cell receptor beta chain was recovered during a study of CD8 T cells in Susac syndrome. This CDR3 has 18 amino acids. Germline V gene data show CDR1 as LGHNA and CDR2 as YNFKEQ. Trimming cost V 3 bases and J 3 bases; bases outside gene matches: 13. Sequencing of TCR beta was performed on blood CD8+ T cells and on blood CD4+ T cells. Controls comprised healthy donors matched for age and sex. Through negative isolation, CD4+ and CD8+ T cells were obtained, while TEMRA cells were enriched using FACS. RNA in amounts of roughly 0.45 to 1 ug was reverse transcribed with random hexamers. Amplification of TCR beta CDR3 was carried out by immunoSEQ multiplex PCR, which covered 54 Vbeta and 13 Jbeta segments. TCRdb passed the immunoSEQ multiplex PCR reads through MiXCR, listing each CDR3 protein once. The table lists around 170,000 distinct CDR3 sequences, approximately 90% of them singletons.

The source material was CD4+ T cells from PBMCs. The V gene is TRBV4-2, the J gene TRBJ2-7, with 11 nucleotides matching TRBD2. This TCR came from a human donor in good health. The CDR3 is CASSHPLDPSGRNYEQYF. The CDR3 DNA reads as TGTGCCAGCAGCCATCCACTCGATCCTAGCGGGAGGAACTACGAGCAGTACTTC.